Following are 21 T cell receptor beta chains from one sample sequenced in a study of beta chain features in type 1 diabetes. Study findings and constraints: Type 1 diabetes patients showed a moderate but significant shortening of TCRB CDR3s in all four CD4+ subsets.

The authors reverse transcribed all of the isolated RNA, so sequencing captured expressed TCRB transcripts. Here immunoSEQ multiplex PCR was the method, and the copy in TCRdb shows in-frame clones only, minus some. Of 400,000 or so clones listed, 10% to 15% were seen once; the top ten hold approximately 0.011%. For these receptors, no antigen is known. The sample consisted of naive CD4+ T cells from blood. These receptors came from a woman aged 18-30 years with type 1 diabetes.

The V call is TRBV7-9, the J call TRBJ1-1, with D perhaps TRBD1 (6 bases). The CDR3 has 14 residues. Germline values: CDR1 SEHNR, CDR2 FQNEAQ (reference sequence). Trimming cost V 4 bases and J 1 base, with 10 bases left between them. The CDR3 bases are TGTGCCAGCAGCTACCAGGGGTCGAACACTGAAGCTTTCTTT. This encodes CASSYQGSNTEAFF.

A few counts support this clone. The J gene is TRBJ2-3, the V gene TRBV27; 10 bases align to TRBD2. The CDR3 has 17 residues. The germline gives CDR1 MNHEY, CDR2 SMNVEV (reference sequence). The V gene end was trimmed by 10 bases and the J gene end by 0 bases; junction bases not matched to a gene: 13. The CDR3 DNA reads TGTGCCACCATCGCGCCAAGGACTAGCGGAAGCACAGATACGCAGTATTTT. Translated: CATIAPRTSGSTDTQYF.

V is TRBV4-1 and J is TRBJ2-1; TRBD2 matches at 13 bases. Looked up from germline, CDR1 is MGHRA and CDR2 is YSYEKL. This CDR3 has 20 residues. Germline trimming cut 4 bases from V and 0 bases from J; bases unmatched to any gene: 12. CDR3 region: CASSPLGLAGAITSYNEQFF. CDR3 in DNA: TGCGCCAGCAGCCCTCTCGGACTAGCGGGAGCCATTACCTCCTACAATGAGCAGTTCTTC.

This clone was detected a few times. The J gene is TRBJ2-3, the V gene TRBV5-6, with D perhaps TRBD1 (5 bases). V was clipped by 2 bases and J by 4 bases, with 17 bases between them. CDR1 and CDR2 (germline): SGHDT, YYEEEE. This CDR3 contains 16 residues. The DNA for the CDR3 is TGTGCCAGCAGCTTACCGTACAGGCGAAAAGCAGATACGCAGTATTTT. Translating it yields CASSLPYRRKADTQYF.

The chain joins TRBV29-1 to TRBJ2-5; D is perhaps TRBD2 (5 bases). This CDR3 is built from 12 residues. Germline loops: CDR1 SQVTM, CDR2 ANQGSEA. V dropped 3 bases and J dropped 5 bases, with 10 bases sitting between them. In DNA, the CDR3 is TGCAGCGTTGATGAGGGTGGGGAGACCCAGTACTTC. Translation gives CSVDEGGETQYF.

This clone was counted between two and nine times. This chain uses TRBV9 with TRBJ2-7, with 7 bases identical to TRBD2. After removal of 0 bases from V and 3 bases from J, the junction contained 6 bases not matched to a gene. The V gene's germline CDR1 is SGDLS and CDR2 YYNGEE. CDR3 length equals 15 residues. The CDR3: CASSVGGSGLYEQYF. The CDR3 region has the DNA TGTGCCAGCAGCGTAGGTGGTAGCGGGCTCTACGAGCAGTACTTC.

In its sample, this clone was seen a few times. The chain couples TRBV4-2 to TRBJ2-2; TRBD1 matches 8 bases. CDR1 and CDR2 from the germline V gene are LGHNA and YNFKEQ. V gave up 2 bases and J gave up 7 bases; unmatched junction bases: 9. This CDR3 has 16 residues. The DNA of the CDR3 is TGTGCCAGCAGCCAAAGCCCGGGGACAGGTGGCGGGGAGCTGTTTTTT. Its protein product is CASSQSPGTGGGELFF.

This sequence joins TRBV30 and TRBJ1-5; 9 bases match TRBD1. V trimming: 7 bases; J trimming: 4 bases; junction bases outside the gene matches: 5. In germline, CDR1 is GTSNPN, CDR2 SVGIG (reference sequence). The CDR3 runs 13 residues. CDR3 coding DNA: TGTGCCTCGACACAGGGGGCGAATCAGCCCCAGCATTTT. Protein product: CASTQGANQPQHF.

J is TRBJ2-3 and V is TRBV9, with no clear D. CDR3 length equals 12 residues. CDR1 is SGDLS and CDR2 is YYNGEE in the germline V gene. The V gene lost 4 bases and the J gene lost 5 bases, with 8 bases spanning the gap. CDR3 in amino acids: CASSYRIDTQYF. CDR3 nucleotides: TGTGCCAGCAGCTACAGAATAGATACGCAGTATTTT. Full variable domain (missing parts from reference TRBV9 and TRBJ2-3): DSGVTQTPKHLITATGQRVTLRCSPRSGDLSVYWYQQSLDQGLQFLIQYYNGEERAKGNILERFSAQQFPDLHSELNLSSLELGDSALYFCASSYRIDTQYFGPGTRLTVL.

V is TRBV11-3 and J is TRBJ2-1; D is perhaps TRBD2 (6 bases). Looked up from germline, CDR1 is SGHNT and CDR2 is YENEEA. The CDR3 runs to 15 residues. The V end was cut by 0 bases, the J end by 5 bases, with 11 bases between. The CDR3 loop reads CASSLDAGPNNEQFF. CDR3 DNA: TGTGCCAGCAGCTTAGATGCGGGGCCCAACAATGAGCAGTTCTTC.

The chain uses TRBV4-2 and TRBJ1-6; 7 positions agree with TRBD1. The trim removed 4 bases at V and 7 bases at J, leaving 7 bases unmatched. The CDR3 contains 15 residues. In germline, CDR1 is LGHNA, CDR2 YNFKEQ. CDR3 protein: CASSRGGTENSPLHF. In DNA, the CDR3 is TGTGCCAGCAGCCGAGGAGGGACAGAGAATTCACCCCTCCACTTT.

This clone showed up just a few times. This chain uses TRBV4-3 with TRBJ2-1; D not certain. This CDR3 region has 15 residues. The germline CDR1 and CDR2 sequences are LGHNA and YSLEER. Trimming took 1 base from V and 0 from J, leaving 7 bases between them. CDR3 DNA sequence: TGCGCCAGCAGCCAAGGCGTTGCCTCCTACAATGAGCAGTTCTTC. This gives the protein CASSQGVASYNEQFF.

This clone was counted between two and nine times. The chain recombines TRBV6-5 with TRBJ2-1; 9 positions agree with TRBD2. The CDR3 loop spans 15 amino acids. Germline V gene lookup returns CDR1 MNHEY and CDR2 SVGAGI. The V and J ends lost 6 bases and 9 bases, in that order; junction bases with no gene match: 12. Here the CDR3 DNA reads TGTGCCAGCAGCAAAAGTAGCGGGAGAACGGGTGAGCAGTTCTTC. Translation gives CASSKSSGRTGEQFF.

The rearrangement joins TRBV7-2 to TRBJ2-7, with TRBD1 identical over 9 bases. V trimming: 4 bases; J trimming: 5 bases; junction bases outside the gene matches: 9. This CDR3 region has 15 residues. Looked up from germline, CDR1 is SGHTA and CDR2 is FQGNSA. The CDR3 loop is CASSSRDRAPHEQYF. The CDR3 DNA sequence: TGTGCCAGCAGCTCCCGGGACAGGGCTCCCCACGAGCAGTACTTC.

This chain joins TRBV28 and TRBJ2-1; 10 bases line up with TRBD2. CDR1 and CDR2 from the germline V gene are MDHEN and SYDVKM. Losses at the gene ends were 1 base for V and 4 bases for J; bases not matched to a gene: 4. CDR3 size: 16 residues. CDR3 loop: CASSLFRLAGYNEQFF. CDR3 nucleotide sequence: TGTGCCAGCAGTTTATTCAGACTAGCGGGTTACAATGAGCAGTTCTTC.

The CDR3 is CATSRAGDLYEQYF. The CDR3 DNA reads as TGTGCCACCAGCAGAGCGGGGGACCTATACGAGCAGTACTTC. V gene TRBV15 combines with J gene TRBJ2-7; maybe TRBD2 (6 bases). Trimming took off 1 base at V and 4 bases at J, with 11 bases between the two ends. Per the germline V gene, CDR1 is LNHNV and CDR2 is YYDKDF (reference sequence). The CDR3 has 14 amino acids. Filled out from reference TRBV15 and TRBJ2-7, the complete variable domain reads DAMVIQNPRYQVTQFGKPVTLSCSQTLNHNVMYWYQQKSSQAPKLLFHYYDKDFNNEADTPDNFQSRRPNTSFCFLDIRSPGLGDTAMYLCATSRAGDLYEQYFGPGTRLTVT.

Only a few counts were recorded for this clone. This chain links TRBV30 with TRBJ1-4; no clear D. V lost 4 bases and J 4 bases, leaving 7 bases between the germline ends. The CDR3 totals 12 residues. Per the germline V gene, CDR1 is GTSNPN and CDR2 is SVGIG (reference sequence). The CDR3 sequence is CAWIGDNEKLFF. In nucleotides, the CDR3 is TGTGCCTGGATCGGGGATAATGAAAAACTGTTTTTT.

The table lists this clone with a few counts. The chain joins TRBV15 to TRBJ2-1; TRBD2 matches at 12 bases. CDR3 length: 15 amino acids. Germline V gene data show CDR1 as LNHNV and CDR2 as YYDKDF (reference sequence). J lost 9 bases, V lost 3 bases, and 6 bases had no gene match. The CDR3 DNA sequence: TGTGCCACCAGCAGTACTAGCGGGAGGAGTAGTGAGCAGTTCTTC. Protein: CATSSTSGRSSEQFF.

The chain links TRBV7-2 to TRBJ1-4, with 8 bases aligning to TRBD1. Per germline, CDR1 SGHTA and CDR2 FQGNSA. Trimming at V came to 5 bases and at J to 3 bases, leaving 2 bases not matched to a gene. This CDR3 region has 14 residues. The CDR3, as DNA: TGTGCCAGCAGCCAACAGGGGGCTAATGAAAAACTGTTTTTT. It encodes CASSQQGANEKLFF. Based on the CDR3 plus reference TRBV7-2 and TRBJ1-4, the full variable domain is GAGVSQSPSNKVTEKGKDVELRCDPISGHTALYWYRQSLGQGLEFLIYFQGNSAPDKSGLPSDRFSAERTGGSVSTLTIQRTQQEDSAVYLCASSQQGANEKLFFGSGTQLSVL.

The chain joins TRBV6-6 to TRBJ2-3; D remains ambiguous. Between the trimmed V and J ends, which lost 6 bases and 2 bases, there was a span of 9 bases. CDR3 size: 13 residues. CDR1 and CDR2 from the germline V gene are MNHNY and SVGAGI (reference sequence). CDR3 in amino acids: CASSPPVTDTQYF. The CDR3 DNA sequence: TGTGCCAGCAGCCCGCCAGTCACAGATACGCAGTATTTT.

The J gene is TRBJ2-6, the V gene TRBV9; 11 nucleotides agree with TRBD1. This CDR3 is built from 21 residues. V was clipped by 0 bases and J by 0 bases; unmatched bases: 11. Germline V CDR1 and CDR2: SGDLS, YYNGEE. In DNA, the CDR3 is TGTGCCAGCAGCGTAGGTGGGGACAGGGGGACTTTCTCCTCTGGGGCCAACGTCCTGACTTTC. Translation: CASSVGGDRGTFSSGANVLTF.